The following is a T cell receptor beta chain sequence with its context. Preparation of the bulk TCR libraries relied on previously described methods and listed TCR primers. Via MiXCR, TCRdb re-called the PCR reads, giving one row per CDR3 protein. The table has 400,000 to 600,000 distinct CDR3 sequences, around 21% seen once. The data were obtained in a study of molecular identifiers for immune sequencing clone quantification. Study overall: Replicate experiments divided RNA from around 20,000 or 100,000 naive CD8 cells into five parts and sequenced four.

Sorting captured naive CD8 T cells as CD8+CD4-CCR7+CD45RA+. This CDR3 region has 15 residues. Germline V CDR1 and CDR2: MGHRA, YSYEKL. The germline V and J ends were trimmed by 4 bases and 3 bases, with 16 bases remaining between them. The chain combines TRBV4-1 with TRBJ2-7; D is ambiguous. The receptor was derived from a human donor in good health. Some libraries in this study had Jurkat cell RNA spiked in. Material for sequencing was naive CD8+ T cells from blood, with Jurkat cell RNA spiked in. Noted subset: FACS-sorted CD8+CD4-CCR7+CD45RA+ naive T cells. Here the CDR3 reads CASSPRTPNNYEQYF. The CDR3 DNA follows: TGCGCCAGCAGCCCGCGGACCCCCAACAACTACGAGCAGTACTTC.